Listed below are T cell receptor beta chains from one sample, sequenced in a study of cytomegalovirus exposure and HLA in healthy donors. The method was immunoSEQ multiplex PCR; TCRdb's version includes in-frame clones alone and lacks a portion of them. The sample consists of about 160,000 clones, roughly four fifths of them appearing once. Sequencing was carried out using PBMCs. The origin of the receptors is a girl aged 2 to 10 in good health and CMV-seropositive. Each CDR3 is given with its conserved first and last residue. Each record gives: J gene, clone size, D gene, CDR3 length, V gene, CDR3 protein, CDR3 DNA. The D gene is left open where the match is weak. Part of the rows lack a size; the others show once, few, many or a class for expanded clones.

TRBJ2-5,-,-,12,TRBV9,CASSRYQETQYF,TGTGCCAGCAGCCGGTACCAAGAGACCCAGTACTTC
TRBJ1-2,once,TRBD1,14,TRBV30,CAWTPEQGAGGYTF,TGTGCCTGGACGCCGGAACAGGGGGCAGGAGGCTACACCTTC
TRBJ2-3,-,TRBD2,14,TRBV7-9,CASSFGTITDTQYF,TGTGCCAGCAGCTTCGGGACTATCACAGATACGCAGTATTTT
TRBJ2-7,-,-,15,TRBV30,CACAPPGLFSYEQYF,TGTGCCTGCGCCCCTCCTGGTCTATTCTCCTACGAGCAGTACTTC
TRBJ2-5,-,-,13,TRBV7-8,CASSLVRGETQYF,TGTGCCAGCAGCTTAGTTCGGGGAGAGACCCAGTACTTC
TRBJ1-2,-,TRBD1,16,TRBV4-1,CASSQDQGGSAYGYTF,TGCGCCAGCAGCCAAGATCAGGGGGGTTCAGCCTATGGCTACACCTTC
TRBJ1-1,-,-,13,TRBV2,CASRSPGNTEAFF,TGTGCCAGCAGGTCCCCCGGGAACACTGAAGCTTTCTTT
TRBJ2-5,-,-,13,TRBV6-1,CASRGVSLETQYF,TGTGCCAGCAGGGGCGTCTCCCTGGAGACCCAGTACTTC
TRBJ2-7,-,TRBD2,13,TRBV19,CASSTRTSYEQYF,TGTGCCAGTAGTACCCGGACTAGCTACGAGCAGTACTTC
TRBJ1-3,-,-,16,TRBV2,CASSRYPPSSGNTIYF,TGTGCCAGCAGCCGATATCCCCCGAGCTCTGGAAACACCATATATTTT
TRBJ1-2,-,-,14,TRBV2,CASSEKAGNYGYTF,TGTGCCAGCAGTGAGAAGGCCGGGAACTATGGCTACACCTTC
TRBJ1-1,few,-,16,TRBV5-1,CASSLVGRDQGTEAFF,TGCGCCAGCAGCTTGGTTGGCAGGGACCAGGGGACTGAAGCTTTCTTT
TRBJ2-3,few,-,14,TRBV29-1,CSVVSGYGTDTQYF,TGCAGCGTTGTATCGGGATATGGCACAGATACGCAGTATTTT
TRBJ2-1,-,-,12,TRBV30,CAWSGSDNEQFF,TGTGCCTGGAGTGGGTCAGACAATGAGCAGTTCTTC
TRBJ2-7,-,TRBD1,14,TRBV7-9,CASSSDRGGSEQYF,TGTGCCAGCAGCTCGGACAGGGGAGGCAGCGAGCAGTACTTC
TRBJ2-5,-,TRBD2,13,TRBV30,CACFLAGRETQYF,TGTGCCTGTTTCCTAGCGGGACGAGAGACCCAGTACTTC
TRBJ2-1,-,TRBD2,15,TRBV5-1,CASSQRLAGADEQFF,TGCGCCAGCAGCCAACGACTAGCGGGAGCCGATGAGCAGTTCTTC
TRBJ2-3,-,-,13,TRBV7-6,CASSHRRGDTQYF,TGTGCCAGCAGCCACCGGAGGGGAGATACGCAGTATTTT
TRBJ2-2,-,TRBD2,15,TRBV5-1,CASSLAGTNTGELFF,TGCGCCAGCAGCTTAGCGGGGACGAACACCGGGGAGCTGTTTTTT
TRBJ1-1,few,-,15,TRBV7-6,CASSLGGNLNTEAFF,TGTGCCAGCAGCTTAGGAGGAAATCTGAACACTGAAGCTTTCTTT
TRBJ2-5,-,TRBD1,13,TRBV5-1,CASSFRGRETQYF,TGCGCCAGCAGCTTCAGGGGGCGGGAGACCCAGTACTTC
TRBJ2-2,-,-,14,TRBV9,CASSVAGSGGELFF,TGTGCCAGCAGCGTAGCCGGGAGTGGCGGGGAGCTGTTTTTT
TRBJ2-5,-,TRBD1,15,TRBV7-2,CASSLAPGQTETQYF,TGTGCCAGCAGCTTAGCCCCGGGACAGACAGAGACCCAGTACTTC
TRBJ1-5,-,-,14,TRBV7-2,CASSGGWEDQPQHF,TGTGCCAGCAGCGGGGGGTGGGAAGATCAGCCCCAGCATTTT
TRBJ2-7,once,-,13,TRBV28,CASRGGIGQEAYF,TGTGCCAGCAGGGGGGGTATTGGACAGGAGGCGTACTTC
TRBJ2-1,-,TRBD2,21,TRBV5-1,CASSLELAGQYLPSSYNEQFF,TGCGCCAGCAGCTTGGAACTAGCGGGACAATACCTACCCAGCTCCTACAATGAGCAGTTCTTC
TRBJ2-7,-,TRBD1,15,TRBV4-2,CASSQDPGQIYEQYF,TGTGCCAGCAGCCAAGATCCGGGACAGATCTACGAGCAGTACTTC
TRBJ2-5,-,-,12,TRBV2,CASNRYQETQYF,TGTGCCAGTAACAGGTACCAAGAGACCCAGTACTTC
TRBJ1-2,-,-,13,TRBV6-1,CASRAVPGDGYTF,TGTGCCAGCAGGGCGGTGCCCGGGGATGGCTACACCTTC
TRBJ2-1,-,TRBD2,14,TRBV28,CASSLVAGGDEQFF,TGTGCCAGCAGTTTGGTCGCGGGAGGGGATGAGCAGTTCTTC
TRBJ2-2,-,TRBD2,16,TRBV29-1,CSVPGLAGGNTGELFF,TGCAGCGTCCCGGGACTAGCGGGAGGGAACACCGGGGAGCTGTTTTTT
TRBJ1-4,-,-,13,TRBV28,CAQIPEGNEKLFF,TGTGCCCAAATTCCAGAGGGTAATGAAAAACTGTTTTTT
TRBJ2-5,-,TRBD2,14,TRBV7-9,CASSFLAGVRTQYF,TGTGCCAGCAGCTTCCTAGCGGGAGTACGGACCCAGTACTTC
TRBJ2-1,-,-,14,TRBV30,CAWSQPRGTNEQFF,TGTGCCTGGAGCCAGCCGAGGGGGACCAATGAGCAGTTCTTC
TRBJ1-1,once,-,15,TRBV6-1,CASRNRRGNRPEAFF,TGTGCCAGCAGAAATCGGAGAGGGAATAGGCCTGAAGCTTTCTTT
TRBJ1-2,-,-,12,TRBV5-6,CASSLNSYGYTF,TGTGCCAGCAGCTTGAACTCATATGGCTACACCTTC
TRBJ2-5,-,TRBD2,15,TRBV29-1,CSVRGTSGNQETQYF,TGCAGCGTGCGTGGGACTAGCGGGAACCAAGAGACCCAGTACTTC
TRBJ2-3,-,-,10,TRBV29-1,CSGREDTQYF,TGCAGCGGCAGGGAAGATACGCAGTATTTT
TRBJ2-1,-,TRBD1,16,TRBV28,CASSISGTVPFNEQFF,TGTGCCAGCAGTATATCCGGGACAGTTCCTTTCAATGAGCAGTTCTTC
TRBJ2-4,-,-,16,TRBV5-1,CASSLVSGLAKNIQYF,TGCGCCAGCAGCTTGGTTTCAGGCCTAGCCAAAAACATTCAGTACTTC
TRBJ1-1,-,-,12,TRBV30,CAWSGLNTEAFF,TGTGCCTGGAGCGGTCTAAACACTGAAGCTTTCTTT
TRBJ2-1,-,TRBD2,16,TRBV27,CASSLGGLAGANEQFF,TGTGCCAGCAGTTTAGGCGGACTAGCGGGAGCCAATGAGCAGTTCTTC
TRBJ1-2,once,TRBD1,14,TRBV19,CASSTPQGSYGYTF,TGTGCCAGTAGTACCCCACAGGGGTCCTATGGCTACACCTTC